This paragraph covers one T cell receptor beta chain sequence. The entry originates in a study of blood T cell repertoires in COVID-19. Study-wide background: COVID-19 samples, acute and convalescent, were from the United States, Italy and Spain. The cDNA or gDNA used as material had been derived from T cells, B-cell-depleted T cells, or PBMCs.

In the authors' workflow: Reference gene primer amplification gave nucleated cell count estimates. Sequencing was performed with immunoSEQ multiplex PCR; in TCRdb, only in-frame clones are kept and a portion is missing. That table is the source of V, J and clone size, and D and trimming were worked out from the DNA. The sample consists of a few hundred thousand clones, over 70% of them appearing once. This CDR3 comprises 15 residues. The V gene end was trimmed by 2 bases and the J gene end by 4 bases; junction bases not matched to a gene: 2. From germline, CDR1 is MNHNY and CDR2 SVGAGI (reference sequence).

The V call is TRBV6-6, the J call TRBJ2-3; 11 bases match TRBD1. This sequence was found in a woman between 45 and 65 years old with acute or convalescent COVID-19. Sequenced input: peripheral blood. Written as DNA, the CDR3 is TGTGCCAGCAGTTACCTGGGACAGGGGGCAGATACGCAGTATTTT. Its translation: CASSYLGQGADTQYF.